Sequencing of this TCR beta chain was carried out in a study of STAT5B mutations in CD4+ large granular lymphocyte leukemia. The repertoire was sequenced with immunoSEQ multiplex PCR; TCRdb's copy has only in-frame clones and lacks some. The sample records fewer than 45,000 clones, roughly 76% being singletons. Between the trimmed V and J ends, which lost 3 bases and 4 bases, there was a span of 9 bases. Germline CDR1 SQVTM, CDR2 ANQGSEA. The CDR3 sequence is 12 residues long. The clonotype was recovered from a human donor in good health. The V gene is TRBV29-1, the J gene TRBJ1-1, with a possible D match to TRBD1 (5 bases). Sequenced sample: CD4+ T cells from blood buffy coats. CDR3 loop: CSVDRVPTEAFF. Written as DNA, the CDR3 is TGCAGCGTTGACAGGGTCCCCACTGAAGCTTTCTTT. The full variable domain, its missing parts supplied by reference TRBV29-1 and TRBJ1-1, is SAVISQKPSRDICQRGTSLTIQCQVDSQVTMMFWYRQQPGQSLTLIATANQGSEATYESGFVIDKFPISRPNLTFSTLTVSNMSPEDSSIYLCSVDRVPTEAFFGQGTRLTVV.